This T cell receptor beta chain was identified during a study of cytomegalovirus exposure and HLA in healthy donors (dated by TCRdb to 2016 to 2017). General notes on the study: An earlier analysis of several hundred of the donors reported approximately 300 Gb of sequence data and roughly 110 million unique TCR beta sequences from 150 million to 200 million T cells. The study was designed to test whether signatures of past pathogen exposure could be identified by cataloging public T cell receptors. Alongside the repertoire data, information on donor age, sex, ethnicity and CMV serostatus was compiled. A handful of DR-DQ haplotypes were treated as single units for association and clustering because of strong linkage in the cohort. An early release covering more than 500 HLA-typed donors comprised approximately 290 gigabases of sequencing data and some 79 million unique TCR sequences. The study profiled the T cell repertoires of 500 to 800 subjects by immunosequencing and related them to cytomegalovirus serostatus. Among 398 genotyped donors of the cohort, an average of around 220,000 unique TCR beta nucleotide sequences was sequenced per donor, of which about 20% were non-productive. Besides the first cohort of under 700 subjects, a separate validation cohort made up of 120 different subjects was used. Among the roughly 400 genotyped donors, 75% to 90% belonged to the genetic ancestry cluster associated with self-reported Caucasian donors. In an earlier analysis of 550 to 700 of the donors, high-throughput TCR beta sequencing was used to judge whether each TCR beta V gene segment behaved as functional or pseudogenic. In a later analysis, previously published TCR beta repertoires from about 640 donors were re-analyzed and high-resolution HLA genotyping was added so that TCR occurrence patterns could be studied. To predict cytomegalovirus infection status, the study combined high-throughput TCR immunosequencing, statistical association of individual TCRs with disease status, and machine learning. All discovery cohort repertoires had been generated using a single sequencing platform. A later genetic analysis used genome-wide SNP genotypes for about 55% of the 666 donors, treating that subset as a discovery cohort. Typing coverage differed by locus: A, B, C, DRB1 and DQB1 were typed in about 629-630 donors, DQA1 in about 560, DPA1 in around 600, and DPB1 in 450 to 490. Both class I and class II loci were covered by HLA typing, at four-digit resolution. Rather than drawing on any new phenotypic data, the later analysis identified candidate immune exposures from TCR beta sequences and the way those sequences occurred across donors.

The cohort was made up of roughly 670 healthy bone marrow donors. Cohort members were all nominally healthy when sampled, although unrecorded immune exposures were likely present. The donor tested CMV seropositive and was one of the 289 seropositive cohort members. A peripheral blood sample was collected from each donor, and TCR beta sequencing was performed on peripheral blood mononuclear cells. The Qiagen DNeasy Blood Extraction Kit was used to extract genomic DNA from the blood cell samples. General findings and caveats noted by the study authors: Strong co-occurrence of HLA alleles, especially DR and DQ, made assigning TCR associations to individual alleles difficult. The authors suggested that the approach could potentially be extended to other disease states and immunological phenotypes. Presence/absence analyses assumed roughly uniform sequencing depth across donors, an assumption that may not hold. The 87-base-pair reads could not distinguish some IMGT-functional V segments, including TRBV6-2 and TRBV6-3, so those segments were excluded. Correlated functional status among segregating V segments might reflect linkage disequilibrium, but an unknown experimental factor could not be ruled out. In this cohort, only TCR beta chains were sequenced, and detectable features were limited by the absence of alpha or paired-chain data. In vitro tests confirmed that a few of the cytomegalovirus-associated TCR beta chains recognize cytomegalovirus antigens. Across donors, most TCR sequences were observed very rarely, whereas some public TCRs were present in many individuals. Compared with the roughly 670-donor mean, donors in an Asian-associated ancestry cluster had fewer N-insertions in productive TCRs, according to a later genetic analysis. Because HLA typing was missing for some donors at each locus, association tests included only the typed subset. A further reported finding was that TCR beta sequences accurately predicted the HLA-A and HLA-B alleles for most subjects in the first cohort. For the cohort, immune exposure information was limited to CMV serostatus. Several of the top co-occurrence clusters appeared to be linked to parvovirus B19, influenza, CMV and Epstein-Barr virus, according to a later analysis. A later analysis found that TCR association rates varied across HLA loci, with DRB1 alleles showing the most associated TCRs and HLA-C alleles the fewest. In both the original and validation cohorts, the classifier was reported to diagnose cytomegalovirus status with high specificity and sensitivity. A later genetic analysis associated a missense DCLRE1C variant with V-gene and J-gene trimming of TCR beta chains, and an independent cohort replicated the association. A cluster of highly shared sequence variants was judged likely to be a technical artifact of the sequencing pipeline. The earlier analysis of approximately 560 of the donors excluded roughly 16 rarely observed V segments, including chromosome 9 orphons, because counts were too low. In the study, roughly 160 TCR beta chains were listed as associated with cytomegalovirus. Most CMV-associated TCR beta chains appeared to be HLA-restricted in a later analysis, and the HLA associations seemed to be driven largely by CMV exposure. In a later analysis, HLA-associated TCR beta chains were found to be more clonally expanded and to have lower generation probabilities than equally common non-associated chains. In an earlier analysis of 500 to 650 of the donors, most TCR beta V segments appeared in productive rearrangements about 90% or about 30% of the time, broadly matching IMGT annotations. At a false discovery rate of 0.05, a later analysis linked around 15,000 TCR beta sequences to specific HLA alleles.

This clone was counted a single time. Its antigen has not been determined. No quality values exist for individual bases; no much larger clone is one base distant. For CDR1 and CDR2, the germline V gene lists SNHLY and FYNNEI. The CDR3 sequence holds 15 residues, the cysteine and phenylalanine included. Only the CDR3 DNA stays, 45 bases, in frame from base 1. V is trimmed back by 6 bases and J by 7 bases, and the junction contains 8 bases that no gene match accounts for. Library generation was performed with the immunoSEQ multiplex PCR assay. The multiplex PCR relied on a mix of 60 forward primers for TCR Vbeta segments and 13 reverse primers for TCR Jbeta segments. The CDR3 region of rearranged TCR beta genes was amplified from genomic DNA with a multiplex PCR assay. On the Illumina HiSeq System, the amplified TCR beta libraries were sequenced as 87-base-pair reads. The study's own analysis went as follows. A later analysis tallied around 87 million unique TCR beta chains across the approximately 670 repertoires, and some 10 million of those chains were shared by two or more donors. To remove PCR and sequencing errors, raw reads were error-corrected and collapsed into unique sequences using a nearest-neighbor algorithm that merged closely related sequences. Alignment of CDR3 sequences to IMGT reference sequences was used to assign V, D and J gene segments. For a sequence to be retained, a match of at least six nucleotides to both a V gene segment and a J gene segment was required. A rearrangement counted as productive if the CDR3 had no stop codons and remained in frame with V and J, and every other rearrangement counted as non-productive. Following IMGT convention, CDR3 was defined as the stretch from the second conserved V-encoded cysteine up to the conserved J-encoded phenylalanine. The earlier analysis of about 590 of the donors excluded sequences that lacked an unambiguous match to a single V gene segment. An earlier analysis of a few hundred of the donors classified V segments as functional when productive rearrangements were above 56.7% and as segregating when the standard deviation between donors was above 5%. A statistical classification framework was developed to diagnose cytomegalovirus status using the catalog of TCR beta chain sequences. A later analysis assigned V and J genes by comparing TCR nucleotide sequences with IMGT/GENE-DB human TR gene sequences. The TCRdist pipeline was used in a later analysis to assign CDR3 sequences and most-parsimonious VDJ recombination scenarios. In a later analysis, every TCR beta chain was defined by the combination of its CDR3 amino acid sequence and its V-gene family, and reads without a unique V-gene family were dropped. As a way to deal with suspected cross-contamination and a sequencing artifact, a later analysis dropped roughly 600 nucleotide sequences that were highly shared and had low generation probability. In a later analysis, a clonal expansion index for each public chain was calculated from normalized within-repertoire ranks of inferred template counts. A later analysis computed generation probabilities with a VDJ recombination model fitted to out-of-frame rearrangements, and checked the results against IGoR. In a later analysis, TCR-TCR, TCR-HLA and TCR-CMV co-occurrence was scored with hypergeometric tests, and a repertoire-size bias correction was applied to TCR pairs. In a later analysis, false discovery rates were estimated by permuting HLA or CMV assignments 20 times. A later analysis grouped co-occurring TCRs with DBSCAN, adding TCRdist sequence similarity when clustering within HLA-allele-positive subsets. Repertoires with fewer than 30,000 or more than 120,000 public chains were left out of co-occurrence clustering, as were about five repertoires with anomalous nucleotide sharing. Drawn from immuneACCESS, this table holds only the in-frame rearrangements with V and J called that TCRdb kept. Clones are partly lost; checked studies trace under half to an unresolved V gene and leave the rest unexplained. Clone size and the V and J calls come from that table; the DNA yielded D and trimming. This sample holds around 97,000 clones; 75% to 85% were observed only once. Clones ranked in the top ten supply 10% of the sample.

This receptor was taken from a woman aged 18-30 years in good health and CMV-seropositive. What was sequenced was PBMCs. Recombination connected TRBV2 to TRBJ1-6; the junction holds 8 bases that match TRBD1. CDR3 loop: CASREPGQENSPLHF. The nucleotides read TGTGCCAGCAGAGAGCCGGGACAGGAAAATTCACCCCTCCACTTT.